Below are 31 T cell receptor beta chains sequenced from a single sample in a study of T cells in Graves' hyperthyroidism and ophthalmopathy. TCR beta CDR3 regions were amplified from RNA transcripts. RT-PCR in the first round (using the HTBI primer set) targeted the TCR CDR3. TCRdb passed the multiplex PCR reads through MiXCR, listing each CDR3 protein once. Of approximately 590,000 distinct CDR3 sequences listed, around a sixth are singletons. Source material: blood. Every receptor here comes from a woman aged 25 to 39 with Graves' hyperthyroidism.

This chain uses TRBV7-9 with TRBJ2-2; the match to TRBD1 covers 7 bases. V gave up 8 bases and J gave up 0 bases; unmatched junction bases: 6. Germline V CDR1 and CDR2: SEHNR, FQNEAQ (reference sequence). The CDR3 loop spans 15 amino acids. Written as DNA, the CDR3 is TGTGCCAGCGCCCCGGGACAGACGAACACCGGGGAGCTGTTTTTT. Amino acid sequence: CASAPGQTNTGELFF.

This clonotype has just a few counts. This sequence joins TRBV7-2 and TRBJ2-7; 8 nucleotides line up with TRBD2. Germline values: CDR1 SGHTA, CDR2 FQGNSA. V was pared by 6 bases and J by 3 bases, with 10 bases of the junction left unmatched. The CDR3 has 15 amino acids. The CDR3 spells CASRPASGYVYEQYF. As DNA, the CDR3 is TGTGCCAGCAGACCGGCTAGCGGGTACGTCTACGAGCAGTACTTC.

This clonotype came up a few times. CDR3 protein: CSVEEGMSLITEAFF. In DNA form, the CDR3 reads TGCAGCGTTGAAGAAGGGATGAGTCTGATCACTGAAGCTTTCTTT. The chain is built from TRBV29-1 and TRBJ1-1; D is unclear. The CDR3 runs 15 residues. V was shortened by 0 bases and J by 4 bases, with 15 bases between the two germline ends. The germline V gene encodes CDR1 SQVTM and CDR2 ANQGSEA. The full variable domain, rest sourced from reference TRBV29-1 and TRBJ1-1, is SAVISQKPSRDICQRGTSLTIQCQVDSQVTMMFWYRQQPGQSLTLIATANQGSEATYESGFVIDKFPISRPNLTFSTLTVSNMSPEDSSIYLCSVEEGMSLITEAFFGQGTRLTVV.

This clonotype was picked up many times. V is TRBV12-5 and J is TRBJ2-1; 7 bases agree with TRBD1. The germline gives CDR1 LGHNT, CDR2 FRNRAP. The CDR3 length is 15 residues. Germline trimming cut 8 bases from V and 3 bases from J; bases unmatched to any gene: 10. CDR3 coding DNA: TGTGCTAGTCGGTCAGGGGGAGACTACTACAATGAGCAGTTCTTC. The encoded protein is CASRSGGDYYNEQFF.

This clonotype was seen a few times. CDR3 bases: TGTGCCAGTAGTATATTCATCTACGGAGAGACCCAGTACTTC. Translation: CASSIFIYGETQYF. The genes are TRBV19 and TRBJ2-5; D gene ambiguous. The CDR3 runs 14 residues. CDR1 LNHDA and CDR2 SQIVND come from the germline V gene (reference sequence). V lost 2 bases and J 4 bases, leaving 11 bases between the germline ends. The entire variable domain, with the rest obtained from reference TRBV19 and TRBJ2-5, is as follows: DGGITQSPKYLFRKEGQNVTLSCEQNLNHDAMYWYRQDPGQGLRLIYYSQIVNDFQKGDIAEGYSVSREKKESFPLTVTSAQKNPTAFYLCASSIFIYGETQYFGPGTRLLVL.

At least ten counts were recorded for this clonotype. The rearrangement joins TRBV7-9 to TRBJ2-7; 9 bases align to TRBD2. There are 14 residues in the CDR3. V dropped 5 bases and J dropped 5; count of bases not matched to a gene: 7. The V gene's germline CDR1 is SEHNR and CDR2 FQNEAQ (reference sequence). CDR3 residues: CASSARTSANEQYF. The DNA of the CDR3 is TGTGCCAGCAGCGCCCGGACTAGCGCCAACGAGCAGTACTTC.

This clonotype was picked up many times. The V gene is TRBV7-2, the J gene TRBJ2-2; maybe TRBD2 (6 bases). Germline loops: CDR1 SGHTA, CDR2 FQGNSA. The CDR3 sequence is 19 residues long. Trimming cost V 3 bases and J 2 bases, with 22 bases left between them. The CDR3 DNA is TGTGCCAGCAGCTTTTTCCTTGGATCGTTAGCGGTCAACACCGGGGAGCTGTTTTTT. It translates to CASSFFLGSLAVNTGELFF.

This clonotype was recorded many times. The rearrangement uses TRBV7-2 and TRBJ2-7, with 9 bases matching TRBD2. CDR3 size: 15 residues. Germline V gene data show CDR1 as SGHTA and CDR2 as FQGNSA. V gave up 5 bases and J gave up 1 base; unmatched junction bases: 6. CDR3 region: CASSLSSGASYEQYF. CDR3 coding DNA: TGTGCCAGCAGCCTTTCTAGCGGGGCTTCCTACGAGCAGTACTTC.

This clonotype was observed a handful of times. The J gene is TRBJ1-5, the V gene TRBV6-5; D remains unclear. V lost 0 bases, J lost 7 bases, and 10 bases lay in between. CDR1 is MNHEY, CDR2 SVGAGI, per germline. The CDR3 is 14 amino acids. The CDR3: CASSYSPLGQPQHF. CDR3 coding DNA: TGTGCCAGCAGTTACTCCCCGTTGGGACAGCCCCAGCATTTT.

This clonotype has ten or more counts. The chain has TRBV28 and TRBJ2-3; 8 bases are a match to TRBD1. The junction had 5 bases not matched to a gene; V was cut back by 7 bases and J by 2 bases. Germline V gives CDR1 MDHEN, CDR2 SYDVKM. The CDR3 loop spans 14 amino acids. CDR3 amino acids: CASTRQGPTDTQYF. DNA for the CDR3: TGTGCCAGCACGCGACAGGGGCCCACAGATACGCAGTATTTT. The whole variable domain, remainder taken from reference TRBV28 and TRBJ2-3, is DVKVTQSSRYLVKRTGEKVFLECVQDMDHENMFWYRQDPGLGLRLIYFSYDVKMKEKGDIPEGYSVSREKKERFSLILESASTNQTSMYLCASTRQGPTDTQYFGPGTRLTVL.

The chain is built from TRBV12-5 and TRBJ2-7, with TRBD2 as a possible D gene (6 bases). The germline V gene has CDR1 LGHNT and CDR2 FRNRAP. Trimming stripped 0 bases from V and 6 bases from J, with 9 bases between. This CDR3 has 13 residues. Here the CDR3 reads CASGLVAGGEQYF. CDR3 in DNA: TGTGCTAGTGGTTTGGTGGCCGGGGGCGAGCAGTACTTC.

This clonotype was seen ten or more times. V gene TRBV28 combines with J gene TRBJ1-1; 7 bases are shared with TRBD1. V shed 6 bases, J shed 4 bases, and the junction held 11 bases outside the gene matches. Germline CDR1 is MDHEN and CDR2 is SYDVKM. This CDR3 is built from 15 residues. The CDR3 here is CASSPRITGVTEAFF. In DNA form, the CDR3 reads TGTGCCAGCAGCCCAAGAATTACAGGGGTCACTGAAGCTTTCTTT.

This clonotype has ten or more counts. The rearrangement uses TRBV27 and TRBJ2-7, with 7 bases lining up with TRBD1. The CDR3 runs to 16 residues. The germline gives CDR1 MNHEY, CDR2 SMNVEV (reference sequence). Unmatched junction bases numbered 10, after V lost 5 bases and J lost 0 bases. CDR3 nucleotide sequence: TGTGCCAGCAGTGCCCGGACAGGCCAGAGCTCCTACGAGCAGTACTTC. Its translation: CASSARTGQSSYEQYF.

This clonotype came up many times. The V call is TRBV20-1, the J call TRBJ2-7; D tentatively fits TRBD1 or TRBD2 (6 bases each). V was clipped by 2 bases and J by 3 bases, with 20 bases between them. The CDR3 totals 16 residues. CDR1 DFQATT and CDR2 SNEGSKA come from the germline V gene (reference sequence). Here the CDR3 reads CSARTGGLAINYEQYF. As DNA, the CDR3 is TGCAGTGCTAGAACCGGGGGCCTAGCGATAAACTACGAGCAGTACTTC.

This clonotype was detected many times. The chain is built from TRBV7-2 and TRBJ2-3; 10 bases match TRBD2. This CDR3 is 17 amino acids long. V gave up 5 bases and J gave up 4 bases; unmatched junction bases: 12. CDR1 and CDR2 (germline): SGHTA, FQGNSA. CDR3 coding DNA: TGTGCCAGCAGCCAACTAGCGGGACGCCGGCACCCAGATACGCAGTATTTT. This encodes CASSQLAGRRHPDTQYF.

This clonotype was detected many times. The chain employs TRBV29-1 and TRBJ1-1; D possibly corresponds to TRBD1 (5 bases). Trimming stripped 4 bases from V and 0 bases from J, with 9 bases between. This CDR3 spans 13 amino acids. Germline-derived CDR1 and CDR2 are SQVTM and ANQGSEA. The CDR3 region has the DNA TGCAGCGTTGTGGGGGGAATGAACACTGAAGCTTTCTTT. Amino acid sequence: CSVVGGMNTEAFF. Based on the CDR3 plus reference TRBV29-1 and TRBJ1-1, the full variable domain is SAVISQKPSRDICQRGTSLTIQCQVDSQVTMMFWYRQQPGQSLTLIATANQGSEATYESGFVIDKFPISRPNLTFSTLTVSNMSPEDSSIYLCSVVGGMNTEAFFGQGTRLTVV.

V is TRBV5-5 and J is TRBJ1-2; D call uncertain. The CDR3 loop spans 15 amino acids. The V gene's germline CDR1 is SGHKS and CDR2 YYEKEE (reference sequence). V shed 4 bases and J shed 4 bases, with 17 bases lying between them. In DNA form, the CDR3 reads TGTGCCAGCAGCGGGCTCGGAACAGCAATCTATGGCTACACCTTC. Amino acid sequence: CASSGLGTAIYGYTF.

This clonotype appeared once. This sequence may be a read error, since a much larger clone differs from it by one base. This rearrangement joins TRBV5-1 to TRBJ1-5, with D uncertain. The CDR3 is 15 amino acids. Trimming cost V 4 bases and J 3 bases, with 14 bases left between them. Germline V gene lookup returns CDR1 SGHRS and CDR2 YFSETQ. CDR3 region: CASSLSEHDNQPQHF. The DNA for the CDR3 is TGCGCCAGCAGCCTTAGTGAACACGACAATCAGCCCCAGCATTTT. Combining the CDR3 with reference TRBV5-1 and TRBJ1-5 gives the whole variable domain KAGVTQTPRYLIKTRGQQVTLSCSPISGHRSVSWYQQTPGQGLQFLFEYFSETQRNKGNFPGRFSGRQFSNSRSEMNVSTLELGDSALYLCASSLSEHDNQPQHFGDGTRLSIL.

This clonotype has a handful of counts. The V call is TRBV4-2, the J call TRBJ2-3; TRBD2 matches at 8 bases. Germline CDR1 and CDR2: LGHNA and YNFKEQ. After removal of 0 bases from V and 5 bases from J, the junction contained 10 bases not matched to a gene. The CDR3 spans 17 residues. The CDR3 loop reads CASSQDREGPPRDTQYF. CDR3 in DNA: TGTGCCAGCAGCCAAGATCGGGAGGGACCGCCCCGAGATACGCAGTATTTT.

This clonotype has a handful of counts. The chain joins TRBV5-5 to TRBJ1-4; 7 nucleotides match TRBD1. CDR3 length: 17 residues. The V and J ends lost 0 bases and 4 bases, in that order; junction bases with no gene match: 9. Germline CDR1 and CDR2: SGHKS and YYEKEE (reference sequence). This CDR3 reads CASSLGPRQGGNEKLFF. CDR3 nucleotide sequence: TGTGCCAGCAGCTTGGGACCTCGACAGGGAGGTAATGAAAAACTGTTTTTT.

This sequence joins TRBV4-1 and TRBJ2-3; 8 nucleotides line up with TRBD1. Trimming removed 2 bases from V and 1 base from J; junction bases left unmatched: 2. The CDR3 runs 15 residues. Germline V gene lookup returns CDR1 MGHRA and CDR2 YSYEKL. CDR3: CASSQSGGGTDTQYF. The CDR3 bases are TGCGCCAGCAGCCAATCAGGGGGCGGCACAGATACGCAGTATTTT.

In its sample, this clonotype was seen a few times. The DNA of the CDR3 is TGTGCCAGCAGTTACGGGACAGGAGGAACAAATGAGCAGTTCTTC. Amino acids: CASSYGTGGTNEQFF. The chain uses TRBV6-5 and TRBJ2-1; 8 bases fit TRBD1. Germline loops: CDR1 MNHEY, CDR2 SVGAGI. The junction had 7 bases not matched to a gene; V was cut back by 2 bases and J by 7 bases. The CDR3 is 15 residues long.

Many counts were recorded for this clonotype. V gene TRBV28 combines with J gene TRBJ1-2; the D is unclear. V shed 10 bases and J shed 6 bases, with 12 bases lying between them. Germline lookup yields CDR1 MDHEN and CDR2 SYDVKM. CDR3 length equals 11 residues. Written as DNA, the CDR3 is TGTGCCACCGGAGTAACTAATGGCTACACCTTC. Its translation is CATGVTNGYTF.

This clonotype was counted at least ten times. The genes are TRBV28 and TRBJ2-3; the D is unclear. Trimming stripped 2 bases from V and 3 bases from J, with 30 bases between. There are 21 residues in the CDR3. CDR1 and CDR2 (germline): MDHEN, SYDVKM. This CDR3 reads CASSLGNVNQKVGPRTDTQYF. CDR3 in DNA: TGTGCCAGCAGTTTAGGCAACGTCAACCAGAAGGTTGGGCCACGGACAGATACGCAGTATTTT.

This clonotype has more than one count but fewer than ten. The V gene is TRBV24-1, the J gene TRBJ2-3; D is undetermined. The germline V and J ends were trimmed by 5 bases and 1 base, with 15 bases remaining between them. The CDR3 runs to 16 residues. Germline V CDR1 and CDR2: KGHDR, SFDVKD. Here the CDR3 reads CATSGFLESGTDTQYF. CDR3 sequence (DNA): TGTGCCACCAGTGGCTTCTTAGAGAGCGGCACAGATACGCAGTATTTT.

Only a few counts were recorded for this clonotype. This chain connects TRBV28 to TRBJ2-5; TRBD1 might be the D (5 bases). This CDR3 spans 16 amino acids. Trimming pared 5 bases from V and 4 bases from J, leaving 20 bases between. Germline loops: CDR1 MDHEN, CDR2 SYDVKM. CDR3 sequence reads: CASSNDDRALPETQYF. The DNA of the CDR3 is TGTGCCAGCAGTAACGACGACAGAGCCCTCCCAGAGACCCAGTACTTC.

This clonotype was counted only a few times. V usage is TRBV14 and J usage is TRBJ2-1; 11 nucleotides agree with TRBD1. Germline lookup yields CDR1 SGHDN and CDR2 FVKESK. The trim removed 3 bases at V and 1 base at J, leaving 5 bases unmatched. The CDR3 covers 17 residues. CDR3 sequence (DNA): TGTGCCAGCAGCCATCGGGACAGGGGGAGTTCCTACAATGAGCAGTTCTTC. This gives the protein CASSHRDRGSSYNEQFF.

This clonotype was counted between two and nine times. The rearrangement uses TRBV19 and TRBJ1-4; the match to TRBD1 covers 8 bases. This CDR3 comprises 15 residues. Germline loops: CDR1 LNHDA, CDR2 SQIVND (reference sequence). V was clipped by 7 bases and J by 10 bases; unmatched bases: 14. CDR3: CASNSQTGGKGKLFF. The CDR3 DNA sequence: TGTGCCAGTAACTCCCAAACAGGGGGAAAAGGAAAACTGTTTTTT.

This clonotype was observed many times. The rearrangement joins TRBV28 to TRBJ2-7; D perhaps matches TRBD1 (5 bases). The CDR3 is 13 amino acids. V gave up 5 bases and J gave up 2 bases, with 10 bases separating them. Germline CDR1 reads MDHEN; CDR2 reads SYDVKM. The CDR3 protein is CASSVGDTYEQYF. DNA for the CDR3: TGTGCCAGCAGTGTAGGGGATACCTACGAGCAGTACTTC.

Comments on this clonotype: A much larger clone differs by one base, so this may be a read error. The J gene is TRBJ2-3, the V gene TRBV3-1, with a weak D call TRBD1 (8 bases). Trimming took 4 bases from V and 4 from J, leaving 15 bases between them. Germline-derived CDR1 and CDR2 are LGHDT and YNNKEL (reference sequence). The CDR3 runs to 15 residues. As DNA, the CDR3 is TGTGCCAGCAGCCGAAGGACAGGGAGGGCAGATACGCAGTATTTT. Translating gives CASSRRTGRADTQYF.

In its sample, this clonotype was seen many times. V is TRBV7-2 and J is TRBJ1-5; D is possibly TRBD1 (6 bases). This CDR3 is built from 14 residues. Trimming pared 1 base from V and 7 bases from J, leaving 11 bases between. Germline V gene sequence: CDR1 SGHTA, CDR2 FQGNSA. In DNA, the CDR3 is TGTGCCAGCAGCTTAGGGGGGCACGCGCAGCCCCAGCATTTT. Encoded protein: CASSLGGHAQPQHF.